Sequencing of this T cell receptor beta chain was carried out in a study of T cell changes during pregnancy in multiple sclerosis. TCRdb keeps only in-frame clones here, not all; method: immunoSEQ multiplex PCR. The sample contains some 29,000 clones, 91% of which appear only once. The CDR3 runs to 15 residues. Germline V lookup: CDR1 LNHNV, CDR2 YYDKDF (reference sequence). V trimming: 1 base; J trimming: 6 bases; junction bases outside the gene matches: 5. The sequencing here drew on CD8+ T cells from peripheral blood mononuclear cells, taken in the second trimester of pregnancy. The chain recombines TRBV15 with TRBJ1-2, with 10 bases identical to TRBD1. This TCR was recovered from a female donor in good health, enrolled as a control in a pregnancy study. The CDR3 nucleotides are TGTGCCACCAGCAGAGTAGGACAGGGGGAGGATGGCTACACCTTC. The encoded protein is CATSRVGQGEDGYTF.